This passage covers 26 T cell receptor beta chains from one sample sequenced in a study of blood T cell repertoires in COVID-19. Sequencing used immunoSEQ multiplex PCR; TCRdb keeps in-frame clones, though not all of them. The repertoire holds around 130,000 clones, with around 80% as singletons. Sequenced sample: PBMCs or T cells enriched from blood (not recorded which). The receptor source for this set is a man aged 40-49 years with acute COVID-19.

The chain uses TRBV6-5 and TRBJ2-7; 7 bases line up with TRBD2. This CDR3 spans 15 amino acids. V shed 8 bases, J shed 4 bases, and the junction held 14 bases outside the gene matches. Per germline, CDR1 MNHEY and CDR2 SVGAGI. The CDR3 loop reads CASLPGAGWVYEQYF. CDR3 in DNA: TGTGCCAGCCTCCCAGGAGCGGGATGGGTTTACGAGCAGTACTTC.

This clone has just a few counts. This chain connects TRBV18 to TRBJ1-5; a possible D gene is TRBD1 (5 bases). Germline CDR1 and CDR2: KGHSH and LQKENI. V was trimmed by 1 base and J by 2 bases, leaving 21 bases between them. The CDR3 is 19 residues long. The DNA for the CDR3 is TGTGCCAGCTCACCACTACCCGGCGGAGGGGCTGGCGGCAATCAGCCCCAGCATTTT. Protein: CASSPLPGGGAGGNQPQHF.

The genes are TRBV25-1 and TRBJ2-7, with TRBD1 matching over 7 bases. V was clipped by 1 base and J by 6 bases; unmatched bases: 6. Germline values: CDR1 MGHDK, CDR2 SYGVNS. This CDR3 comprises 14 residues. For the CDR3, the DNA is TGTGCCAGCAGTGAATTCCGGGACAGCCCCGAGCAGTACTTC. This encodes CASSEFRDSPEQYF.

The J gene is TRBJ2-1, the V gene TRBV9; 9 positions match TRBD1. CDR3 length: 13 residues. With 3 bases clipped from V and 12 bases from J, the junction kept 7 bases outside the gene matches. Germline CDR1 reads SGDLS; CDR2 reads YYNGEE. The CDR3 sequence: CASSAGTGYGQFF. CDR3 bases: TGTGCCAGCAGCGCCGGGACAGGGTATGGGCAGTTCTTC. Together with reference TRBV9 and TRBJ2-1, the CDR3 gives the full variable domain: DSGVTQTPKHLITATGQRVTLRCSPRSGDLSVYWYQQSLDQGLQFLIQYYNGEERAKGNILERFSAQQFPDLHSELNLSSLELGDSALYFCASSAGTGYGQFFGPGTRLTVL.

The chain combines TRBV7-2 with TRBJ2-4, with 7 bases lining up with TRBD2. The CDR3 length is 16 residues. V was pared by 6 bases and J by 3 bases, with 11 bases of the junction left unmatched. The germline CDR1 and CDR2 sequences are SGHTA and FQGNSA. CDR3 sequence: CASSPSPGGGKNIQYF. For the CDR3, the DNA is TGTGCCAGCAGTCCTTCGCCTGGGGGGGGCAAAAACATTCAGTACTTC. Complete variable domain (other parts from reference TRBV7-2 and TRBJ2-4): GAGVSQSPSNKVTEKGKDVELRCDPISGHTALYWYRQSLGQGLEFLIYFQGNSAPDKSGLPSDRFSAERTGGSVSTLTIQRTQQEDSAVYLCASSPSPGGGKNIQYFGAGTRLSVL.

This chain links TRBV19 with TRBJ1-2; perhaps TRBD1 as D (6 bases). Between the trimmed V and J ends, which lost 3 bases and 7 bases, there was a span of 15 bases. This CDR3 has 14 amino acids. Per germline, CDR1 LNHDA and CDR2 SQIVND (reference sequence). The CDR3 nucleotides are TGTGCCAGTAGTATGTGGGGGCGTACCTCTGGCTACACCTTC. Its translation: CASSMWGRTSGYTF.

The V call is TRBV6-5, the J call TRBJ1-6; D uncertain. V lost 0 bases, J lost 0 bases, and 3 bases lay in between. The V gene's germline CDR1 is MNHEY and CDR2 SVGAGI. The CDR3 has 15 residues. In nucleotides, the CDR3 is TGTGCCAGCAGTTACTCGAGCTCCTATAATTCACCCCTCCACTTT. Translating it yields CASSYSSSYNSPLHF.

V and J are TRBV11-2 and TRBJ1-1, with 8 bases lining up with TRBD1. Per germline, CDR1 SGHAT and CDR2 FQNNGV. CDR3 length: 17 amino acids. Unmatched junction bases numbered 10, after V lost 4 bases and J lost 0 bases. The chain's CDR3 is CASSSIRDRSMNTEAFF. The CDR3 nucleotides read TGTGCCAGCAGCTCCATTCGGGACAGGAGCATGAACACTGAAGCTTTCTTT.

This CDR3 reads CASSPSGTSGGTYEQYF. The CDR3 coding sequence is TGTGCCAGCAGCCCTTCCGGGACTAGCGGGGGCACCTACGAGCAGTACTTC. V and J are TRBV3-1 (or the pseudogene TRBV3-2) and TRBJ2-7; 14 bases align to TRBD2. This CDR3 contains 17 residues. V was clipped by 4 bases and J by 2 bases; unmatched bases: 7. In germline, CDR1 is LGHDT, CDR2 YNNKEL (reference sequence).

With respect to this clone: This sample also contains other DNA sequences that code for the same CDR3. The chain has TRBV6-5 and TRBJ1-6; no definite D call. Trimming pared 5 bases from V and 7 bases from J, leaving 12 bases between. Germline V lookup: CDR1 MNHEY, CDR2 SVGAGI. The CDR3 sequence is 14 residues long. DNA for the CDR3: TGTGCCAGCAGTCTGGCGGGATCAAATTCACCCCTCCACTTT. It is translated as CASSLAGSNSPLHF.

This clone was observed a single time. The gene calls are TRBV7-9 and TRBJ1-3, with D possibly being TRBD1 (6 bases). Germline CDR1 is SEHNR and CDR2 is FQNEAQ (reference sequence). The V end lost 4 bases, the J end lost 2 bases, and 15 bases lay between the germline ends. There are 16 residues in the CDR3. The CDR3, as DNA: TGTGCCAGCAGCTCGACGGATCACAGGGCTGGAAACACCATATATTTT. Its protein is CASSSTDHRAGNTIYF.

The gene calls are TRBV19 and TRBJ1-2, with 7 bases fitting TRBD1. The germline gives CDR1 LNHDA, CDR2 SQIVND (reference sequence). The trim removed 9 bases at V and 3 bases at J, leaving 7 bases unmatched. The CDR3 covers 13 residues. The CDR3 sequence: CASHPGTDYGYTF. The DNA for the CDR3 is TGTGCCAGCCACCCAGGGACAGACTATGGCTACACCTTC.

CDR3 bases: TGTGCCAGCGCCAATTACCTAGCGAGCTCCTACGAGCAGTACTTC. This encodes CASANYLASSYEQYF. The V gene is TRBV3-1 (or the pseudogene TRBV3-2), the J gene TRBJ2-7, with D possibly being TRBD2 (6 bases). CDR3 length equals 15 residues. The germline gives CDR1 LGHDT, CDR2 YNNKEL (reference sequence). V shed 8 bases and J shed 0 bases, with 17 bases lying between them.

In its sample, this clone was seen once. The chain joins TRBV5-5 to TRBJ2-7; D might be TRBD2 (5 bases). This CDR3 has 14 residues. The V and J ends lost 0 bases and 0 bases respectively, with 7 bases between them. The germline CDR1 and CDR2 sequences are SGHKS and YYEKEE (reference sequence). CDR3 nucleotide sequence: TGTGCCAGCAGCTTGGAGAGCGGCTCCTACGAGCAGTACTTC. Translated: CASSLESGSYEQYF.

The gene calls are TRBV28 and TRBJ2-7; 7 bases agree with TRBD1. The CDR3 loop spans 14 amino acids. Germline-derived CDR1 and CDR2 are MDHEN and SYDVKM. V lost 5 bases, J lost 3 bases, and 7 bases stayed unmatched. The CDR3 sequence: CASSGTALYYEQYF. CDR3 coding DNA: TGTGCCAGCAGTGGGACAGCTCTTTACTACGAGCAGTACTTC.

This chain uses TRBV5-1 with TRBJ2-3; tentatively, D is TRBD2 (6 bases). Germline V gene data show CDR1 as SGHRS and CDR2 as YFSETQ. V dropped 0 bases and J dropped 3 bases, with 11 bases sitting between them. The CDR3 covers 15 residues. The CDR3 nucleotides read TGCGCCAGCAGCTTGGGGGGCGCGGGAACAGATACGCAGTATTTT. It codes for CASSLGGAGTDTQYF. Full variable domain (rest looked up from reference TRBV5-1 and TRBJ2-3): KAGVTQTPRYLIKTRGQQVTLSCSPISGHRSVSWYQQTPGQGLQFLFEYFSETQRNKGNFPGRFSGRQFSNSRSEMNVSTLELGDSALYLCASSLGGAGTDTQYFGPGTRLTVL.

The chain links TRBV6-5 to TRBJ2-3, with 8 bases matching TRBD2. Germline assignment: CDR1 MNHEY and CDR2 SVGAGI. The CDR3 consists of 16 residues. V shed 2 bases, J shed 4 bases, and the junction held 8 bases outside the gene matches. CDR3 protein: CASSYDSGSVADTQYF. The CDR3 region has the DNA TGTGCCAGCAGTTACGACAGCGGGAGTGTCGCAGATACGCAGTATTTT.

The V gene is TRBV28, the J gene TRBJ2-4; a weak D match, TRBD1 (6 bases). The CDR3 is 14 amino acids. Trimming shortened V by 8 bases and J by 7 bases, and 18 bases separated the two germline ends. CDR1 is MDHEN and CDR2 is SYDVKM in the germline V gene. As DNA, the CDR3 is TGTGCCAGCGGGCCAAGCGGTAGGGGGAACATTCAGTACTTC. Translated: CASGPSGRGNIQYF.

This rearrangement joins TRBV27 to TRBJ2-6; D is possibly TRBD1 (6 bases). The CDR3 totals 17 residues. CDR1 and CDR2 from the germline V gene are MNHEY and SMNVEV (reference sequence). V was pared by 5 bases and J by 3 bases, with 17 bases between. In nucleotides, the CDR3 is TGTGCCAGCAGTCCCCTACAGGGAACTAATGGGGCCAACGTCCTGACTTTC. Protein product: CASSPLQGTNGANVLTF. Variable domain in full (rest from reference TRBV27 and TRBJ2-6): EAQVTQNPRYLITVTGKKLTVTCSQNMNHEYMSWYRQDPGLGLRQIYYSMNVEVTDKGDVPEGYKVSRKEKRNFPLILESPSPNQTSLYFCASSPLQGTNGANVLTFGAGSRLTVL.

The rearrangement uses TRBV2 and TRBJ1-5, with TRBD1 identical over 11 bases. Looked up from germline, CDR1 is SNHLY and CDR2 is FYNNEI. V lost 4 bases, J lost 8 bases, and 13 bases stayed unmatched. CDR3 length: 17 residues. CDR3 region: CASSGSSGTGGTKPQHF. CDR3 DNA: TGTGCCAGCAGTGGGTCCTCCGGGACAGGGGGAACTAAGCCCCAGCATTTT.

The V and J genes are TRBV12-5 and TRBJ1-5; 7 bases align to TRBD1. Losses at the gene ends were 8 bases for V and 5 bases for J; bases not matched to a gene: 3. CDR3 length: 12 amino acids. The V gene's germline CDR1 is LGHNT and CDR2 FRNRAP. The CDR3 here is CASNGQDQPQHF. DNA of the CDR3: TGTGCTAGTAATGGACAGGATCAGCCCCAGCATTTT.

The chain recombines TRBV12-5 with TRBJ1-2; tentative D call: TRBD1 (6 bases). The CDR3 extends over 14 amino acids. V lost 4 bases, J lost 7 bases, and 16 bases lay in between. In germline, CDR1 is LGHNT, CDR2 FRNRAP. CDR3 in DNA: TGTGCTAGTGGTTCGGCTGACAGGCTCGGTGGCTACACCTTC. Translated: CASGSADRLGGYTF.

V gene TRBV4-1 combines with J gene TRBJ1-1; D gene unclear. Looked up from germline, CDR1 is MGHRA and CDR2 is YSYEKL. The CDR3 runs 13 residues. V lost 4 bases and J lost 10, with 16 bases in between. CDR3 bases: TGCGCCAGCAGCCGAGAAGAAGAGGTCGGAGCTTTCTTT. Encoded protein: CASSREEEVGAFF.

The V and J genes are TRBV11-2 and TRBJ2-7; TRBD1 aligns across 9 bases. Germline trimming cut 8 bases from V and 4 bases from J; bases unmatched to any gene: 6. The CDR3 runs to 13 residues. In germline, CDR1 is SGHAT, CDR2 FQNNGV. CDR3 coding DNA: TGTGCCAGCGACCCGGGACAGGGATACGAGCAGTACTTC. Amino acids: CASDPGQGYEQYF.

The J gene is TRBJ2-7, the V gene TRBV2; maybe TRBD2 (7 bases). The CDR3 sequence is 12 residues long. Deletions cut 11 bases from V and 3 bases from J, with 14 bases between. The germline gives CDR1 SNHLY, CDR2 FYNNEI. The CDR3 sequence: CAGAGAFYEQYF. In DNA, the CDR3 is TGTGCCGGCGCGGGGGCCTTCTACGAGCAGTACTTC.

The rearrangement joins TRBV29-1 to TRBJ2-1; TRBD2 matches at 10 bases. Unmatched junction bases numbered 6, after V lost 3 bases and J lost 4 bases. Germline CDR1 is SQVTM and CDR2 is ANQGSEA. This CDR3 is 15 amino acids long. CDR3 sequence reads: CSVELGSGGYNEQFF. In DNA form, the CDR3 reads TGCAGCGTTGAGTTAGGTAGCGGGGGGTACAATGAGCAGTTCTTC.